Each of the 8 T cell receptor beta chains below was sequenced from the same sample in a study of shared clonotypes between healthy human individuals. Sequencing was performed with immunoSEQ multiplex PCR; in TCRdb, only in-frame clones are kept and a portion is missing. The profile shows about 2 million clones, just under 95% of them singletons. CD45RO-negative cells were positively selected for CCR7, leaving out terminally differentiated effector memory CD45RA+ cells. Sequenced: naive CD8+ T cells sorted from blood. Source of these receptors: a man younger than 35 in good health.

The gene calls are TRBV6-1 and TRBJ2-1; TRBD1 aligns across 7 bases. V shed 4 bases, J shed 3 bases, and the junction held 9 bases outside the gene matches. CDR3 length: 16 amino acids. The germline V gene has CDR1 MNHNS and CDR2 SASEGT. CDR3 sequence: CASSGRGSGIYNEQFF. DNA for the CDR3: TGTGCCAGCAGTGGCAGGGGGTCAGGAATCTACAATGAGCAGTTCTTC.

The chain is built from TRBV29-1 and TRBJ2-7; possibly TRBD2 for D (6 bases). Between the trimmed V and J ends, which lost 2 bases and 5 bases, there was a span of 13 bases. This CDR3 has 13 residues. Germline CDR1 reads SQVTM; CDR2 reads ANQGSEA. The CDR3 DNA reads TGCAGCGTTGAAAAACTAGCAAGGGACGAGCAGTACTTC. The encoded protein is CSVEKLARDEQYF.

The chain combines TRBV11-2 with TRBJ2-7; possible D gene TRBD1, 6 bases. Germline V gene lookup returns CDR1 SGHAT and CDR2 FQNNGV. Trimming removed 0 bases from V and 1 base from J, with 10 bases in between. The CDR3 is 15 residues long. This CDR3 reads CASSLDPDRSYEQYF. The CDR3 DNA reads as TGTGCCAGCAGCTTAGATCCCGACAGGTCCTACGAGCAGTACTTC.

CDR3: CASSSPGTDNEQFF. The CDR3 nucleotides are TGTGCCAGCAGCTCCCCCGGGACAGACAATGAGCAGTTCTTC. The chain recombines TRBV7-9 with TRBJ2-1; 7 nucleotides match TRBD1. The CDR3 loop spans 14 amino acids. V shed 4 bases and J 5 bases; nucleotides not matched to a gene: 5. The germline gives CDR1 SEHNR, CDR2 FQNEAQ (reference sequence).

The V gene is TRBV7-9, the J gene TRBJ1-2, with a possible D match to TRBD1 (6 bases). Per germline, CDR1 SEHNR and CDR2 FQNEAQ (reference sequence). V lost 8 bases and J 5 bases, leaving 24 bases between the germline ends. The CDR3 loop spans 16 amino acids. CDR3 nucleotide sequence: TGTGCCAGCGACCGGGGGCCCCAGGGAAGTGGGTATGGCTACACCTTC. This gives the protein CASDRGPQGSGYGYTF.

This chain uses TRBV27 with TRBJ1-2, with unresolved D. This CDR3 is built from 14 residues. Germline CDR1 and CDR2: MNHEY and SMNVEV (reference sequence). Trimming removed 5 bases at V and 0 bases at J, with 10 bases between. The CDR3 sequence is CASSPLGTNYGYTF. The CDR3 DNA follows: TGTGCCAGCAGTCCCCTCGGGACTAACTATGGCTACACCTTC.

This chain connects TRBV10-2 to TRBJ2-3; TRBD1 or TRBD2 may be the D gene (5 bases each). This CDR3 comprises 14 residues. Trimming pared 2 bases from V and 2 bases from J, leaving 8 bases between. CDR1 and CDR2 (germline): WSHSY, SAAADI. This CDR3 is CASSEEGPTDTQYF. The CDR3 coding sequence is TGCGCCAGCAGTGAGGAGGGGCCCACAGATACGCAGTATTTT.

The rearrangement joins TRBV5-4 to TRBJ2-7, with D uncertain. CDR1 is SGHNT and CDR2 is YYREEE in the germline V gene (reference sequence). V lost 3 bases and J lost 1, with 8 bases in between. The CDR3 contains 13 residues. The DNA of the CDR3 is TGTGCCAGCAGCTATGGAGATTCCTACGAGCAGTACTTC. Amino acids: CASSYGDSYEQYF.